These 17 T cell receptor beta chains originate from one sample sequenced in a study of blood T cell repertoires in COVID-19. Produced via immunoSEQ multiplex PCR; TCRdb's table is partial and in-frame only. This sample has about 30,000 clones, with about 89% found just once. Sequenced material: peripheral blood. These receptor sequences come from a human donor with active COVID-19. The donor label of this sample is uncertain.

The chain uses TRBV11-2 and TRBJ2-7, with 8 bases aligning to TRBD1. The CDR3 spans 16 residues. The J segment lost 0 bases and the V segment lost 3 bases, leaving 7 bases of the junction unmatched. Germline-derived CDR1 and CDR2 are SGHAT and FQNNGV. CDR3 sequence: CASSFVDRGNSYEQYF. The CDR3 DNA reads TGTGCCAGCAGCTTCGTCGACAGGGGTAACTCCTACGAGCAGTACTTC.

For the CDR3, the DNA is TGTGCCAGCAGTCTGACAGGGGGGCTTATGTACGAGCAGTACTTC. Translating gives CASSLTGGLMYEQYF. V gene TRBV6-2 or TRBV6-3 combines with J gene TRBJ2-7, with 9 bases fitting TRBD1. Looked up from germline, CDR1 is MNHEY and CDR2 is SVGEGT. This CDR3 is built from 15 residues. V shed 5 bases, J shed 4 bases, and the junction held 9 bases outside the gene matches.

This clone was counted only a few times. V is TRBV7-9 and J is TRBJ2-7; possible D gene TRBD1, 6 bases. Germline loops: CDR1 SEHNR, CDR2 FQNEAQ (reference sequence). Trimming took off 3 bases at V and 3 bases at J, with 12 bases between the two ends. CDR3 size: 14 residues. The CDR3 sequence: CASSFQGPIYEQYF. The CDR3 DNA sequence: TGTGCCAGCAGCTTTCAGGGGCCCATCTACGAGCAGTACTTC.

The V call is TRBV6-5, the J call TRBJ2-3; D possibly corresponds to TRBD1 (6 bases). CDR1 and CDR2 (germline): MNHEY, SVGAGI. There are 15 residues in the CDR3. V lost 0 bases and J lost 1, with 8 bases in between. CDR3 protein: CASSYSAGGTDTQYF. Written as DNA, the CDR3 is TGTGCCAGCAGTTACTCGGCAGGGGGCACAGATACGCAGTATTTT.

The chain carries TRBV4-2 and TRBJ2-1; D not resolved. The V gene's germline CDR1 is LGHNA and CDR2 YNFKEQ. This CDR3 region has 13 residues. V dropped 1 base and J dropped 4 bases, with 5 bases sitting between them. The CDR3 DNA reads TGTGCCAGCAGCCAAGGTTTATACAATGAGCAGTTCTTC. It encodes CASSQGLYNEQFF.

The chain couples TRBV7-2 to TRBJ2-2; D remains unclear. Trimming shortened V by 4 bases and J by 4 bases, and 16 bases separated the two germline ends. CDR3 length equals 16 residues. Germline V gene data show CDR1 as SGHTA and CDR2 as FQGNSA. The CDR3 DNA follows: TGTGCCAGCAGCTCCAACACCGCCCCGGGCACCGGGGAGCTGTTTTTT. Translation: CASSSNTAPGTGELFF. Full variable domain (outside the CDR3, taken from reference TRBV7-2 and TRBJ2-2): GAGVSQSPSNKVTEKGKDVELRCDPISGHTALYWYRQSLGQGLEFLIYFQGNSAPDKSGLPSDRFSAERTGGSVSTLTIQRTQQEDSAVYLCASSSNTAPGTGELFFGEGSRLTVL.

The chain couples TRBV27 to TRBJ2-1, with 12 nucleotides matching TRBD2. V shed 2 bases, J shed 8 bases, and the junction held 10 bases outside the gene matches. The CDR3 runs 17 residues. Germline V gene lookup returns CDR1 MNHEY and CDR2 SMNVEV (reference sequence). The CDR3 protein is CASSLLLAGGAQDEQFF. The CDR3 region has the DNA TGTGCCAGCAGTTTACTACTAGCGGGGGGCGCCCAGGATGAGCAGTTCTTC.

This rearrangement joins TRBV7-2 to TRBJ2-3, with 9 bases lining up with TRBD2. CDR3 length equals 14 residues. The germline V gene encodes CDR1 SGHTA and CDR2 FQGNSA. With V trimmed by 5 bases and J by 9 bases, 9 bases remained unmatched. CDR3: CASSQGLASTTQYF. CDR3 DNA sequence: TGTGCCAGCAGCCAGGGACTAGCCAGCACGACGCAGTATTTT.

The J gene is TRBJ1-5, the V gene TRBV19, with D tentatively TRBD1 (5 bases). The CDR3 has 15 residues. Germline V gene sequence: CDR1 LNHDA, CDR2 SQIVND (reference sequence). V dropped 8 bases and J dropped 3 bases, with 17 bases sitting between them. In DNA form, the CDR3 reads TGTGCCAGTCAAATCCCTGGGGCCGACAATCAGCCCCAGCATTTT. Translated: CASQIPGADNQPQHF.

V is TRBV5-8 and J is TRBJ2-1, with 9 nucleotides matching TRBD2. The CDR3 sequence is 14 residues long. With V trimmed by 2 bases and J by 5 bases, 2 bases remained unmatched. The germline V gene encodes CDR1 SGHTS and CDR2 YDEGEE. The CDR3 DNA reads as TGTGCCAGCAGCTTAGCGGGGGGAAACAATGAGCAGTTCTTC. It specifies CASSLAGGNNEQFF.

This clone was recorded only once. The chain links TRBV6-5 to TRBJ2-1; 9 bases map to TRBD2. This CDR3 has 14 amino acids. In germline, CDR1 is MNHEY, CDR2 SVGAGI. V was clipped by 3 bases and J by 6 bases; unmatched bases: 3. The CDR3 sequence: CASSYFSGSNEQFF. CDR3 nucleotide sequence: TGTGCCAGCAGTTATTTTAGCGGGAGCAATGAGCAGTTCTTC.

The chain employs TRBV18 and TRBJ2-1; D perhaps matches TRBD1 (6 bases). The CDR3 is made up of 14 amino acids. V gave up 8 bases and J gave up 7 bases, with 18 bases separating them. Germline assignment: CDR1 KGHSH and CDR2 LQKENI. The CDR3 DNA is TGTGCCAGCCACGGGACACCCGTCGGGAATGAGCAGTTCTTC. It translates to CASHGTPVGNEQFF.

V is TRBV6-2 or TRBV6-3 and J is TRBJ1-2, with TRBD1 matching over 9 bases. The CDR3 spans 15 residues. V lost 4 bases to trimming and J lost 8 bases; unmatched junction nucleotides: 11. From germline, CDR1 is MNHEY and CDR2 SVGEGT. The CDR3 loop reads CASSSAPPDRGGYTF. The CDR3 DNA is TGTGCCAGCAGTTCCGCCCCGCCGGACAGGGGAGGCTACACCTTC.

The chain couples TRBV6-1 to TRBJ2-1; 9 nucleotides line up with TRBD2. Unmatched junction bases numbered 2, after V lost 3 bases and J lost 2 bases. CDR1 is MNHNS and CDR2 is SASEGT in the germline V gene. The CDR3 totals 15 residues. CDR3 amino acids: CASSEASGAYNEQFF. DNA of the CDR3: TGTGCCAGCAGTGAGGCTAGCGGGGCCTACAATGAGCAGTTCTTC.

This clone was observed once. This chain links TRBV6-5 with TRBJ2-7, with D possibly matching TRBD2 (5 bases). Between the trimmed V and J ends, which lost 6 bases and 5 bases, there was a span of 17 bases. This CDR3 spans 14 amino acids. CDR1 MNHEY and CDR2 SVGAGI come from the germline V gene. The CDR3 reads CASSQRNPGDEQYF. CDR3 DNA sequence: TGTGCCAGCAGCCAACGCAACCCCGGGGACGAGCAGTACTTC.

The chain combines TRBV28 with TRBJ1-2, with 7 bases lining up with TRBD1. Germline-derived CDR1 and CDR2 are MDHEN and SYDVKM. Trimming at V came to 4 bases and at J to 1 base, leaving 3 bases not matched to a gene. This CDR3 spans 14 amino acids. CDR3: CASSWGQINYGYTF. In DNA, the CDR3 is TGTGCCAGCAGTTGGGGACAGATTAACTATGGCTACACCTTC.

This clone was seen only once. V and J are TRBV13 and TRBJ2-1; 10 bases line up with TRBD2. CDR1 is PRHDT, CDR2 FYEKMQ, per germline (reference sequence). J lost 1 base, V lost 4 bases, and 4 bases had no gene match. CDR3 length equals 16 residues. As DNA, the CDR3 is TGTGCCAGCAGCTCGTTAGCGGGGGGTTCCTACAATGAGCAGTTCTTC. Its translation is CASSSLAGGSYNEQFF.